Listed below are T cell receptor beta chains from one sample, sequenced in a study of blood T cell repertoires in COVID-19. Profiled with immunoSEQ multiplex PCR; TCRdb holds only in-frame clones, not every one. Of 100,000 to 120,000 clones listed, nearly 90% were seen once; the top ten hold roughly 8.1%. The sequencing input was peripheral blood. Every receptor here comes from a woman between 65 and 79 years old who had recovered from COVID-19. Both conserved end residues are part of each CDR3. D genes are given only for firm matches. Clone size appears in some rows only: once, few, many, or a class for an expanded clone.

d_call	v_call	clone_size	j_call	cdr3_nt	cdr3_aa
.	TRBV5-1	.	TRBJ2-1	TGCGCCAGCAGCCCAGATTTCTCCTACAATGAGCAGTTCTTC	CASSPDFSYNEQFF
.	TRBV9	.	TRBJ2-2	TGTGCCAGCAGCGTAGACGGCACCGGGGAGCTGTTTTTT	CASSVDGTGELFF
TRBD2	TRBV11-3	once	TRBJ2-7	TGTGCCAGCAGCTTAGTCACTAGCGGGAGTCTACACTTC	CASSLVTSGSLHF
TRBD1	TRBV7-9	.	TRBJ2-2	TGTGCCAGCAGCCTGGAGGGACAGGTGTTTCGGGGCGGGGAGCTGTTTTTT	CASSLEGQVFRGGELFF
TRBD2	TRBV6-5	.	TRBJ2-1	TGTGCCAGCAAACAACTAGCGGCTTACAATGAGCAGTTCTTC	CASKQLAAYNEQFF
.	TRBV27	.	TRBJ1-5	TGTGCCAGCAGTACCCTAAATCAGCCCCAGCATTTT	CASSTLNQPQHF
.	TRBV6-1	.	TRBJ1-2	TGTGCCAGCAGTGAAGCCGGAGCAAGCTATGGCTACACCTTC	CASSEAGASYGYTF
.	TRBV7-2	.	TRBJ1-2	TGTGCCAGCAGTTGGGACTTAGCTAACTATGGCTACACCTTC	CASSWDLANYGYTF
.	TRBV19	.	TRBJ1-2	TGTGCATCGAGGCAGGGGCAAGTGAGTCCCTATGGCTACACCTTC	CASRQGQVSPYGYTF
.	TRBV10-3	.	TRBJ1-1	TGTGCCATCACTCGAGCCAGGGACACTGAAGCTTTCTTT	CAITRARDTEAFF
.	TRBV20-1	.	TRBJ2-1	TGCAGTGCAACCCCAACGAGAGGACAGTTCTTC	CSATPTRGQFF
TRBD1	TRBV5-1	.	TRBJ1-1	TGCGCCAGCAGCCCAGGGACAGGGGGCCGGGACACTGAAGCTTTCTTT	CASSPGTGGRDTEAFF
TRBD2	TRBV27	.	TRBJ2-2	TGTGCCAGCAGTTGGGGGAGGGCCGGGGAGCTGTTTTTT	CASSWGRAGELFF
.	TRBV4-2	.	TRBJ2-3	TGTGCCAGCATCTCGAGGGTCTTTTCAGATACGCAGTATTTT	CASISRVFSDTQYF
.	TRBV29-1	.	TRBJ1-6	TGCAGCGTGGTGGACGGGAGTTATAATTCACCCCTCCACTTT	CSVVDGSYNSPLHF
TRBD2	TRBV6-2/TRBV6-3	.	TRBJ2-3	TGTGCCAGCAGTTACCAGATGGAGAGCGGGAGGAGAATGAATACGCAGTATTTT	CASSYQMESGRRMNTQYF
.	TRBV27	few	TRBJ1-5	TGTGCCAGCGCGGACACTTTTAGCAATCAGCCCCAGCATTTT	CASADTFSNQPQHF
TRBD1	TRBV15	.	TRBJ1-1	TGTGCCACCAGCAGAGACCCTAGACAGGGCCACACTGAAGCTTTCTTT	CATSRDPRQGHTEAFF
.	TRBV6-5	.	TRBJ2-7	TGTGCCAGCATATGGGGGCCGAGCTCCTACGAGCAGTACTTC	CASIWGPSSYEQYF
.	TRBV3-1/TRBV3-2	.	TRBJ1-2	TGTGCCAGCAGCCAAGATCACAGCTCTTGCACCTTC	CASSQDHSSCTF
TRBD2	TRBV5-1	.	TRBJ2-1	TGCGCCAGCAGCTTCCAGGCGGGAGATACCAATGAGCAGTTCTTC	CASSFQAGDTNEQFF
TRBD2	TRBV18	.	TRBJ2-1	TGTGCCAGCTCACCGCGAAATAGCGGGAGTTTCCACAATGAGCAGTTCTTC	CASSPRNSGSFHNEQFF
TRBD1	TRBV5-6	few	TRBJ1-3	TGTGCCAGCAGCCCAAGGGGGCAGTACTCTGGAAACACCATATATTTT	CASSPRGQYSGNTIYF
TRBD1	TRBV5-5	.	TRBJ1-1	TGTGCCAGCAGCTCAAGGACAGGGAGGGACACTGAAGCTTTCTTT	CASSSRTGRDTEAFF
.	TRBV5-1	.	TRBJ1-1	TGCGCCAGCAGGGACAGCCTGAACACTGAAGCTTTCTTT	CASRDSLNTEAFF
TRBD2	TRBV5-1	.	TRBJ2-5	TGCGCCAGCAGCTTGGGTGGACTAGGTGAGGGGACCCAGTACTTC	CASSLGGLGEGTQYF
TRBD2	TRBV11-2	.	TRBJ2-1	TGTGCCAGCAGCTTACAGACTAGCGGGGACTATGAGCAGTTCTTC	CASSLQTSGDYEQFF
TRBD2	TRBV7-9	.	TRBJ2-2	TGTGCCAGCAGCTTAGAAAGCGGGGGGCGCCCCGGGGAGCTGTTTTTT	CASSLESGGRPGELFF
.	TRBV9	.	TRBJ1-1	TGTGCCAGCAGCGCCGAGGGGGGGTTTTGGACTGAAGCTTTCTTT	CASSAEGGFWTEAFF
.	TRBV5-8	.	TRBJ1-4	TGTGCCAGCAGCTTGCTGGGGGCCGGACTTAATGAAAAACTGTTTTTT	CASSLLGAGLNEKLFF
.	TRBV7-9	.	TRBJ1-2	TGTGCCGGCCAACGAGGCCCCTATGGCTACACCTTC	CAGQRGPYGYTF
.	TRBV5-1	.	TRBJ1-1	TGCGCCAGCAGCTTGGGGGCAGGGCCCCCTTCTGAAGCTTTCTTT	CASSLGAGPPSEAFF
TRBD1	TRBV18	.	TRBJ1-2	TGTGCCAGCTCGCCGGGACAGGACCACTATGGCTACACCTTC	CASSPGQDHYGYTF
.	TRBV6-5	.	TRBJ2-3	TGTGCCAGCAGCGCCGGGACAGATACGCAGTATTTT	CASSAGTDTQYF
TRBD1	TRBV11-2	.	TRBJ2-7	TGTGCCAGCACTTCTGGGACAGGCTCCTACGAGCAGTACTTC	CASTSGTGSYEQYF
.	TRBV28	once	TRBJ1-2	TGTGCCAGCAGTTTAGGGGGGGCGCGGGGCTATGGCTACACCTTC	CASSLGGARGYGYTF
TRBD2	TRBV10-1	.	TRBJ2-7	TGCGCCAGCAGTGAGAGTGGGGTCCTAGCGGGGGCCGATGTCTACGAGCAGTACTTC	CASSESGVLAGADVYEQYF
.	TRBV29-1	.	TRBJ2-3	TGCAGCGCCCGGGGTCCCACAGATACGCAGTATTTT	CSARGPTDTQYF
TRBD1	TRBV25-1	.	TRBJ2-5	TGTGCCAGCACTCGGGACAGGGCCGGAGAGACCCAGTACTTC	CASTRDRAGETQYF
TRBD2	TRBV6-2/TRBV6-3	.	TRBJ2-7	TGTGCCAGCAGTTTAGCGGGGGCTGCCTACGAGCAGTACTTC	CASSLAGAAYEQYF
TRBD1	TRBV7-2	once	TRBJ1-4	TGTGCCAGCAGCTCACAGGGGACAGTGGTCGAAAAACTGTTTTTT	CASSSQGTVVEKLFF
TRBD1	TRBV10-3	.	TRBJ2-3	TGTGCCATCAGGGGACAGGGGGCGAATACGCAGTATTTT	CAIRGQGANTQYF
.	TRBV7-2	.	TRBJ2-6	TGTGCCAGCAGTTCGATGGCCCTTGACGTCCTGACTTTC	CASSSMALDVLTF
TRBD2	TRBV3-1/TRBV3-2	.	TRBJ2-1	TGTGCCAGCAGCCGGTCTAGCGGGGGGGCGGGAAATGAGCAGTTCTTC	CASSRSSGGAGNEQFF
.	TRBV2	.	TRBJ2-2	TGTGCCAGCAGTCTAAACCTTTGGACCGGGGAGCTGTTTTTT	CASSLNLWTGELFF
.	TRBV30	.	TRBJ2-7	TGTGCCTGGAGTGTACAGGACGAGCAGTACTTC	CAWSVQDEQYF
TRBD2	TRBV5-1	.	TRBJ2-3	TGCGCCAGCAGCTGGGGACTAGCGGGAGGAGGTTTAGATACGCAGTATTTT	CASSWGLAGGGLDTQYF
TRBD2	TRBV28	.	TRBJ2-2	TGTGCCAGCAGTTTCGGACTAGCGGGAGACACCGGGGAGCTGTTTTTT	CASSFGLAGDTGELFF
.	TRBV4-3	.	TRBJ2-7	TGCGCCAGCAGCCGAACCCCCTACAGGGCTAGCGAGCAGTACTTC	CASSRTPYRASEQYF
TRBD2	TRBV28	.	TRBJ2-5	TGTGCCAGCAGCAGACTAGCGGGGGGGCCCAGCCAAGAGACCCAGTACTTC	CASSRLAGGPSQETQYF
.	TRBV9	few	TRBJ1-2	TGTGCCAGCAGCGTAGGGGCAGGGGCTAGGTATGGCTACACCTTC	CASSVGAGARYGYTF
TRBD2	TRBV11-3	.	TRBJ2-1	TGTGCCAGCGGACTAGCGGGAACAAATGAGCAGTTCTTC	CASGLAGTNEQFF
.	TRBV6-5	.	TRBJ1-6	TGTGCCAGCAGTCGACAGTCGTGGGATTCACCCCTCCACTTT	CASSRQSWDSPLHF
TRBD1	TRBV19	.	TRBJ1-5	TGTGCCAGTAGTCTCCAAGACAGGGAGCAGCCCCAGCATTTT	CASSLQDREQPQHF
TRBD1	TRBV6-4	.	TRBJ2-5	TGTGCCAGCAGCCGGGACAGCGGAGAGACCCAGTACTTC	CASSRDSGETQYF
TRBD1	TRBV5-8	.	TRBJ1-4	TGTGCCAGCAGCTTGAGGGGGACAGCGGAAAAACTGTTTTTT	CASSLRGTAEKLFF
.	TRBV3-1/TRBV3-2	.	TRBJ1-6	TGTGCCAGCAGCCAAGTTCCGGGAAGAGGGTCACCCCTCCACTTT	CASSQVPGRGSPLHF
.	TRBV15	.	TRBJ2-3	TGTGCCACCAGCAGAGATGAAGGGGGATACACAGATACGCAGTATTTT	CATSRDEGGYTDTQYF
TRBD2	TRBV4-3	.	TRBJ2-3	TGCGCCAGCAGCCAAGATACCCTAGCGGGGCGCACAGATACGCAGTATTTT	CASSQDTLAGRTDTQYF
TRBD1	TRBV4-3	.	TRBJ2-6	TGCGCCAGCAGCCAGGACAGGGTCTCTGGGGCCAACGTCCTGACTTTC	CASSQDRVSGANVLTF